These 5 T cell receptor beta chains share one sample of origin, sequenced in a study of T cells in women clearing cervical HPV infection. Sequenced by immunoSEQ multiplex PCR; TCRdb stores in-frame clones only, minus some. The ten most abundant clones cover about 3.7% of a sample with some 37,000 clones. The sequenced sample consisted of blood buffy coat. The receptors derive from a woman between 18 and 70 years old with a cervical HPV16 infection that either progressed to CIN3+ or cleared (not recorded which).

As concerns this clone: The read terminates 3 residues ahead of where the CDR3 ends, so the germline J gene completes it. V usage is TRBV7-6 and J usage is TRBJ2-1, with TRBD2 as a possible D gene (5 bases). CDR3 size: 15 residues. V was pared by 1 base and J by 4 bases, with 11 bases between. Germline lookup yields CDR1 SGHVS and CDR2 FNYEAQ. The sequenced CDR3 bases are TGTGCCAGCAGCTTAGACTCGGGGAGATACAATGAG. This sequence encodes CASSLDSGRYNE. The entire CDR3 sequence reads CASSLDSGRYNEQFF.

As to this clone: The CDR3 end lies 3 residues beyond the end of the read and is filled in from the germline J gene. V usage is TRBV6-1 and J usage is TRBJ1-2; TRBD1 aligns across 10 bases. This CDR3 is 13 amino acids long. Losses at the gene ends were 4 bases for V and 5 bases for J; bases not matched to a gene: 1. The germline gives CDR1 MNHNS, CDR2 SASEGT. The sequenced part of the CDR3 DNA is TGTGCCAGCAGTGGGGACAGGGGTTATGGC. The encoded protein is CASSGDRGYG. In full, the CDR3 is CASSGDRGYGYTF.

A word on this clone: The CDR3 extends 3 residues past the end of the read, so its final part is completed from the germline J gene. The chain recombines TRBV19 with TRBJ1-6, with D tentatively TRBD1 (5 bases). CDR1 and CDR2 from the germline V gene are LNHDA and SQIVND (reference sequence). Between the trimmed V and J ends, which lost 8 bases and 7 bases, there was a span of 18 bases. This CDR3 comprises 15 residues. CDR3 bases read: TGTGCCAGTTCTTGGTCAGCCGCAGGGAATTCACCC. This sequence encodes CASSWSAAGNSP. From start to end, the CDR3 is CASSWSAAGNSPLHF.

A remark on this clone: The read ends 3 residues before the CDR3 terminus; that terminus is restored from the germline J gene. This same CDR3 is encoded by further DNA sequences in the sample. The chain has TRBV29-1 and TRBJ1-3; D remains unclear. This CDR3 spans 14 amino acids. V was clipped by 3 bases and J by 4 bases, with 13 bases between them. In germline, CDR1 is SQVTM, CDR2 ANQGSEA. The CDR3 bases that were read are TGCAGCGTTGAGGGCCGCTTGGCAGGAAACACC. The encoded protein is CSVEGRLAGNT. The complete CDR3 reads CSVEGRLAGNTIYF.

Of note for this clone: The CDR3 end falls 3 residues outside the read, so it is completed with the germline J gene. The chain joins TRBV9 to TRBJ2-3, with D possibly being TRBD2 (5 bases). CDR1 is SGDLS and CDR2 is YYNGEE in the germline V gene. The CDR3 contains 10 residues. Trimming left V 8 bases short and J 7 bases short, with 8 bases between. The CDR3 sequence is CARPGNTQYF. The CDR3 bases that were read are TGTGCCAGACCGGGGAATACG. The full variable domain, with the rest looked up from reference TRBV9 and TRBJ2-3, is DSGVTQTPKHLITATGQRVTLRCSPRSGDLSVYWYQQSLDQGLQFLIQYYNGEERAKGNILERFSAQQFPDLHSELNLSSLELGDSALYFCARPGNTQYFGPGTRLTVL.